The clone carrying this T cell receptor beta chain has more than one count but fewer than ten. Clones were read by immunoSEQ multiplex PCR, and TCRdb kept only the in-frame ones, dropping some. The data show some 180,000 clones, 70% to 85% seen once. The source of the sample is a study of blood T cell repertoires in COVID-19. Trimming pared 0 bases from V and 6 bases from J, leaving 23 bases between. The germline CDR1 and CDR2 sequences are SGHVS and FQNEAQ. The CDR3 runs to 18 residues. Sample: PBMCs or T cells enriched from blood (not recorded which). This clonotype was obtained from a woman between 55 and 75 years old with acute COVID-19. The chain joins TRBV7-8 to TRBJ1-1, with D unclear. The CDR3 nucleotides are TGTGCCAGCAGCTTAGCCATTCCCTCGGTAGGTGGAAGCGCTGAAGCTTTCTTT. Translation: CASSLAIPSVGGSAEAFF.